This T cell receptor (beta chain) came from a study of cytomegalovirus exposure and HLA in healthy donors. Study summary: Within an early data release were about 85 million unique TCRs drawn from HLA-typed donors.

PCR amplification relied on 60 Vbeta primers (plus 13 Jbeta primers). Using immunoSEQ multiplex PCR, the repertoire was profiled, and TCRdb retains in-frame clones only, with some absent. The sample includes some 130,000 clones, roughly 82% seen only once; the top ten take around 10%. Sequencing was done on a sample of PBMCs. The TCR was taken from a male donor in good health and CMV-seropositive.

The CDR3 sequence is CASSKDGLDTEAFF. CDR3 DNA: TGTGCCAGTAGTAAGGACGGACTTGACACTGAAGCTTTCTTT. The chain uses TRBV19 and TRBJ1-1; no reliable D call. CDR3 length equals 14 residues. V dropped 4 bases and J dropped 3 bases, with 12 bases sitting between them. Looked up from germline, CDR1 is LNHDA and CDR2 is SQIVND (reference sequence).